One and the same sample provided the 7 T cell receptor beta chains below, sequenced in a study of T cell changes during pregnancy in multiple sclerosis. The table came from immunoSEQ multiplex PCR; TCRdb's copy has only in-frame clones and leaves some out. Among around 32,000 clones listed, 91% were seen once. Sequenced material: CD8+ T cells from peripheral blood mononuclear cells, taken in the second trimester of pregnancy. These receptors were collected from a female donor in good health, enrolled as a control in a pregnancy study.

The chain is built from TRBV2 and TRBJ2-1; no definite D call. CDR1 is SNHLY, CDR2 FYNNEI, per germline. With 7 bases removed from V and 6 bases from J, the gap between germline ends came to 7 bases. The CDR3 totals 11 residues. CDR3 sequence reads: CASTVINEQFF. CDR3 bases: TGTGCCAGCACCGTTATCAATGAGCAGTTCTTC.

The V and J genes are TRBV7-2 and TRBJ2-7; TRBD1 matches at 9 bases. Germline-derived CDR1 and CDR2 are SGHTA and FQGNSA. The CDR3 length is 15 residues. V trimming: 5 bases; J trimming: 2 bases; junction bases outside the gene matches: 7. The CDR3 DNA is TGTGCCAGCAGCCAACAGGGGGCGCCCACCTACGAGCAGTACTTC. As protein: CASSQQGAPTYEQYF.

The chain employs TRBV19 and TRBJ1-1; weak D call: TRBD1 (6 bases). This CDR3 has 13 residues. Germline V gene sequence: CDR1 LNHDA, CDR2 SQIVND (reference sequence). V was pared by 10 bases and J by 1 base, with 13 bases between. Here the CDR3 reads CAISGTSNTEAFF. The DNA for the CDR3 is TGTGCCATCTCCGGGACATCGAACACTGAAGCTTTCTTT.

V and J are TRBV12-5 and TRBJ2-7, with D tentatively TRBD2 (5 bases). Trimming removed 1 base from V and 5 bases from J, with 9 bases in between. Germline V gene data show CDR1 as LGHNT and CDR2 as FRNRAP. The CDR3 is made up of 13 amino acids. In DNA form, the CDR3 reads TGTGCTAGTGGTTTGGAGCCCGGGAACGAGCAGTACTTC. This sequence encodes CASGLEPGNEQYF.

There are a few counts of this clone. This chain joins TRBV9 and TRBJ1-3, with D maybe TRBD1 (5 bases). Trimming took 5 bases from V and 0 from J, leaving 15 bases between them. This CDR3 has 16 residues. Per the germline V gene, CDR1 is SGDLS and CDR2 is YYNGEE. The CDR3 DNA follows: TGTGCCAGCAGGGGGGGAGGGCAAAACTCTGGAAACACCATATATTTT. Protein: CASRGGGQNSGNTIYF.

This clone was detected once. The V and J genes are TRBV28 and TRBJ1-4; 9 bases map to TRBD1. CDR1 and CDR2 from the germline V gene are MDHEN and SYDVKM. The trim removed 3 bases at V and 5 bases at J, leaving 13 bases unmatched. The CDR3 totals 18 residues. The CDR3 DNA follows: TGTGCCAGCAGTTTTTCAACCCGGACAGGGGAGGTAAATGAAAAACTGTTTTTT. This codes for CASSFSTRTGEVNEKLFF.

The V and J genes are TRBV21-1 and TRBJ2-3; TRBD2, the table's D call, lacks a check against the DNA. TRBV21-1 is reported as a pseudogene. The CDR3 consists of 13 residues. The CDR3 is CASSIVCTDTQYF. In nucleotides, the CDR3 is TGTGCCAGCAGCATAGTATGTACAGATACGCAGTATTTT.